Shown below are 13 T cell receptor beta chains from a single sample sequenced in a study of cytotoxic CD8 clonotypes in ibrutinib-treated CLL (dated by TCRdb to about 2021). The receptor library was made with the immunoSEQ multiplex PCR assay. The source is immuneACCESS, and TCRdb retained only in-frame sequences with V and J called. Part of the clones is not carried over; for the studies checked, unresolved V genes explain less than half of this, and the remainder is unexplained. This sample lists about 130,000 clones; 84% were detected once. The top ten constitute 2.5% to 3.5% of the sample. The time point label, as the study defines it: around 25 months on ibrutinib. This sample comprised PBMCs, obtained after 24 months of ibrutinib treatment. The receptors originated from a human donor with chronic lymphocytic leukemia.

The V gene is TRBV19, the J gene TRBJ1-2; D unclear. Germline CDR1 and CDR2: LNHDA and SQIVND (reference sequence). The CDR3 loop spans 13 amino acids. V gave up 6 bases and J gave up 4 bases, with 12 bases separating them. CDR3: CASRTDGFYGYTF. CDR3 in DNA: TGTGCCAGTAGGACGGACGGCTTCTATGGCTACACCTTC.

V usage is TRBV4-1 and J usage is TRBJ2-7; the match to TRBD2 covers 7 bases. CDR1 is MGHRA, CDR2 YSYEKL, per germline. The V gene end was trimmed by 1 base and the J gene end by 4 bases; junction bases not matched to a gene: 7. There are 15 residues in the CDR3. CDR3 amino acids: CASSQVFGEGYEQYF. In nucleotides, the CDR3 is TGCGCCAGCAGCCAAGTTTTCGGGGAGGGATACGAGCAGTACTTC.

CDR3 in DNA: TGTGCCAGCAGCTCCCGACTAGCGGGCACCTACGAGCAGTACTTC. It translates to CASSSRLAGTYEQYF. The chain recombines TRBV7-6 with TRBJ2-7, with TRBD2 matching 10 bases. V gave up 4 bases and J gave up 2 bases; unmatched junction bases: 5. From germline, CDR1 is SGHVS and CDR2 FNYEAQ. The CDR3 sequence is 15 residues long.

This chain connects TRBV9 to TRBJ1-6; weak D call: TRBD1 (5 bases). Deletions cut 0 bases from V and 7 bases from J, with 11 bases between. From germline, CDR1 is SGDLS and CDR2 YYNGEE. The CDR3 extends over 15 amino acids. The DNA for the CDR3 is TGTGCCAGCAGCGTAGGGGGCGCTTCGAATTCACCCCTCCACTTT. This encodes CASSVGGASNSPLHF. Full variable domain (missing parts from reference TRBV9 and TRBJ1-6): DSGVTQTPKHLITATGQRVTLRCSPRSGDLSVYWYQQSLDQGLQFLIQYYNGEERAKGNILERFSAQQFPDLHSELNLSSLELGDSALYFCASSVGGASNSPLHFGNGTRLTVT.

This clone was seen a single time. The J gene is TRBJ1-3, the V gene TRBV6-6, with 7 nucleotides matching TRBD1. V lost 6 bases to trimming and J lost 4 bases; unmatched junction nucleotides: 12. The CDR3 length is 16 residues. Germline V gene lookup returns CDR1 MNHNY and CDR2 SVGAGI (reference sequence). In nucleotides, the CDR3 is TGTGCCAGCAGCCAGGGGGATAGGATTAGGGGAAACACCATATATTTT. Its translation: CASSQGDRIRGNTIYF.

The chain recombines TRBV6-4 with TRBJ1-2; 9 bases are a match to TRBD1. The germline CDR1 and CDR2 sequences are MRHNA and SNTAGT. The J segment lost 3 bases and the V segment lost 6 bases, leaving 11 bases of the junction unmatched. The CDR3 contains 16 residues. The CDR3 protein is CASSPGWTGAYYGYTF. DNA for the CDR3: TGTGCCAGCAGCCCCGGGTGGACAGGGGCGTACTATGGCTACACCTTC.

V gene TRBV9 combines with J gene TRBJ2-3, with D tentatively TRBD2 (6 bases). The CDR3 sequence is 14 residues long. Germline V CDR1 and CDR2: SGDLS, YYNGEE. Trimming shortened V by 1 base and J by 4 bases, and 10 bases separated the two germline ends. CDR3 amino acids: CASSVSTSPDTQYF. DNA of the CDR3: TGTGCCAGCAGCGTAAGCACTAGCCCAGATACGCAGTATTTT. Filled out from reference TRBV9 and TRBJ2-3, the complete variable domain reads DSGVTQTPKHLITATGQRVTLRCSPRSGDLSVYWYQQSLDQGLQFLIQYYNGEERAKGNILERFSAQQFPDLHSELNLSSLELGDSALYFCASSVSTSPDTQYFGPGTRLTVL.

This clone has only a few counts. This rearrangement joins TRBV19 to TRBJ2-7, with D unclear. Deletions cut 5 bases from V and 2 bases from J, with 22 bases between. The CDR3 sequence is 17 residues long. Germline lookup yields CDR1 LNHDA and CDR2 SQIVND (reference sequence). The chain's CDR3 is CASSPRSPGSRTYEQYF. The CDR3 DNA reads as TGTGCCAGTAGTCCACGCTCTCCCGGGTCTCGAACCTACGAGCAGTACTTC.

This clone turned up a few times. The gene calls are TRBV10-3 and TRBJ1-3; the D gene is possibly TRBD1 (6 bases). The CDR3 covers 16 residues. V gave up 0 bases and J gave up 0 bases, with 9 bases separating them. Germline CDR1 reads ENHRY; CDR2 reads SYGVKD. The CDR3 here is CAISESDSHSGNTIYF. CDR3 coding DNA: TGTGCCATCAGTGAGTCGGACAGCCACTCTGGAAACACCATATATTTT.

The rearrangement links TRBV6-5 to TRBJ2-7; tentative D call: TRBD1 (6 bases). The V gene lost 8 bases and the J gene lost 0 bases, with 17 bases spanning the gap. Per germline, CDR1 MNHEY and CDR2 SVGAGI. The CDR3 runs 15 residues. The CDR3 here is CASARGGEGSYEQYF. DNA for the CDR3: TGTGCCAGCGCTAGAGGGGGAGAGGGCTCCTACGAGCAGTACTTC.

This rearrangement joins TRBV28 to TRBJ2-7; D possibly corresponds to TRBD2 (6 bases). The CDR3 is 16 amino acids. Germline CDR1 and CDR2: MDHEN and SYDVKM. The ends were cut back, 5 bases at V and 2 bases at J, with 19 bases in the middle. The CDR3 bases are TGTGCCAGCAGTACCCTCGGGGGTGGATGGCCCTACGAGCAGTACTTC. Its translation: CASSTLGGGWPYEQYF.

J is TRBJ2-6 and V is TRBV4-1; no clear D gene. The germline CDR1 and CDR2 sequences are MGHRA and YSYEKL. V lost 7 bases to trimming and J lost 2 bases, with 6 bases between them. This CDR3 has 13 amino acids. The CDR3 DNA reads TGCGCCAGCATGGGAACTGGGGCCAACGTCCTGACTTTC. Translation gives CASMGTGANVLTF.

In its sample, this clone was seen once. This rearrangement joins TRBV5-6 to TRBJ2-7; D remains unclear. V lost 2 bases and J lost 1, with 7 bases in between. The germline CDR1 and CDR2 sequences are SGHDT and YYEEEE. This CDR3 has 13 amino acids. The CDR3 DNA sequence: TGTGCCAGCAGCTTTGGGATTTCCTACGAGCAGTACTTC. Encoded protein: CASSFGISYEQYF.